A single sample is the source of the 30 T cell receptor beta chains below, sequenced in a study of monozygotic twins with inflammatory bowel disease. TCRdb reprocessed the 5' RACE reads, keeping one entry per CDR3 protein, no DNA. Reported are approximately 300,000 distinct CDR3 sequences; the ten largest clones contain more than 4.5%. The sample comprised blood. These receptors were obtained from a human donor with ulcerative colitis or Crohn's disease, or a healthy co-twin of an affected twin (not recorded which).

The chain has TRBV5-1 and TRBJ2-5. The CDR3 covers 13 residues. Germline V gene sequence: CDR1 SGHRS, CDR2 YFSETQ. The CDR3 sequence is CASSFQGRETQYF.

CDR3: CASSQVTSGYEQYF. The chain recombines TRBV3-1 with TRBJ2-7; the TCRdb call, TRBD2, lacks DNA for checking. Germline CDR1 reads LGHDT; CDR2 reads YNNKEL (reference sequence). This CDR3 is built from 14 residues.

The CDR3 sequence: CASSHPGLHQPQHF. V usage is TRBV12-3 or TRBV12-4 and J usage is TRBJ1-5. The CDR3 length is 14 residues.

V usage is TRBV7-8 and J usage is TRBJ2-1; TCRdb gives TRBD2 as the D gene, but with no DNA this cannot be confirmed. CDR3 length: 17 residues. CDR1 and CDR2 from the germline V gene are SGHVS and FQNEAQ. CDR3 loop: CASSSNVWEGGYNEQFF. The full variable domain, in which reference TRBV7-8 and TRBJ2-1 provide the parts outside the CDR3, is GAGVSQSPRYKVAKRGQDVALRCDPISGHVSLFWYQQALGQGPEFLTYFQNEAQLDKSGLPSDRFFAERPEGSVSTLKIQRTQQEDSAVYLCASSSNVWEGGYNEQFFGPGTRLTVL.

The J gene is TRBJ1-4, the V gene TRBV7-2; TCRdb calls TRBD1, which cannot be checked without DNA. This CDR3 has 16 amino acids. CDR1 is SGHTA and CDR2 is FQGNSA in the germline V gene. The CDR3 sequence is CASSLGQEGTNEKLFF.

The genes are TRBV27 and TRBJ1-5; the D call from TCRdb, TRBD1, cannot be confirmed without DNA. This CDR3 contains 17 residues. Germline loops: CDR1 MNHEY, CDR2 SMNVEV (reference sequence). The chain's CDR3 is CASSLISGQGANQPQHF.

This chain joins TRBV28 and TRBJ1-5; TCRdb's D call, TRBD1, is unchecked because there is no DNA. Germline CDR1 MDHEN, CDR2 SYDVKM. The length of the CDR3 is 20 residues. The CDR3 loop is CASSLRYRTGLSKSNQPQHF.

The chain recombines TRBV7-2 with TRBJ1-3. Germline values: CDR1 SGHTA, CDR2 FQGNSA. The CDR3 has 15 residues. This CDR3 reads CASSSFPSSGNTIYF.

CDR3 in amino acids: CASSSQGTSLPYGYTF. V is TRBV27 and J is TRBJ1-2; with no DNA, the TCRdb D assignment of TRBD1 cannot be verified. Looked up from germline, CDR1 is MNHEY and CDR2 is SMNVEV (reference sequence). The CDR3 runs 16 residues.

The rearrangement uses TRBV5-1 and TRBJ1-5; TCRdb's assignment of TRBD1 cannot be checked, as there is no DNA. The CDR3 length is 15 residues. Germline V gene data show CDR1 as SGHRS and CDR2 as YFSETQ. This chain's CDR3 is CASSLGTGGPQPQHF.

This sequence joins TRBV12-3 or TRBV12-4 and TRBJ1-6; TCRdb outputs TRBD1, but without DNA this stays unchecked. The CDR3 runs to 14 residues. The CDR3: CASSPQGSGPPLHF.

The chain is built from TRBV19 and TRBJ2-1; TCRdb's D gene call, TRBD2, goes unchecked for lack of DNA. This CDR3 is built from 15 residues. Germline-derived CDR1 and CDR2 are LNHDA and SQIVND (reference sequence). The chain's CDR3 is CASRGTSGSKNEQFF.

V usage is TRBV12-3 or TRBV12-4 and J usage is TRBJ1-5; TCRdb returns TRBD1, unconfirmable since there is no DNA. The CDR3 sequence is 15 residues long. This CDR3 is CASSKGTGLNQPQHF.

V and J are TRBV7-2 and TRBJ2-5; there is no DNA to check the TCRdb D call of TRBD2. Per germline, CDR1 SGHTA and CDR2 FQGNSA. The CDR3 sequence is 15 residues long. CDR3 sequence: CASSLAGLISETQYF.

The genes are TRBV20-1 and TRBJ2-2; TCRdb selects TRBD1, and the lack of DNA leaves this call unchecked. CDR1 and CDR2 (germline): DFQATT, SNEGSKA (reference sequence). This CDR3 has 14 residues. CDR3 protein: CSAGQGKNTGELFF.

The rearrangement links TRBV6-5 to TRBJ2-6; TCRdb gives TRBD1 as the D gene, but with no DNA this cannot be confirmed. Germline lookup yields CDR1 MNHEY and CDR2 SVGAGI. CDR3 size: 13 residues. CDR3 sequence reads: CATTGYGANVLTF.

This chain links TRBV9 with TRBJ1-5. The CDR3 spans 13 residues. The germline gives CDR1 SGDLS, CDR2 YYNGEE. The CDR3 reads CASSVGSNQPQHF.

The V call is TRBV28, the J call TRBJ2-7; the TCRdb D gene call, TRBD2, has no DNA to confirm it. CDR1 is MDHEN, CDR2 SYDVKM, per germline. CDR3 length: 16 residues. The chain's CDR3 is CASGGREAGNTYEQYF.

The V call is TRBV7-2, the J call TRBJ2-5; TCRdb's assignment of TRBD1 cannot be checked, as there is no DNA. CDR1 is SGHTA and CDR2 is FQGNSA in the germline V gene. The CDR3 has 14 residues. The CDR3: CASSPDRGPGTQYF.

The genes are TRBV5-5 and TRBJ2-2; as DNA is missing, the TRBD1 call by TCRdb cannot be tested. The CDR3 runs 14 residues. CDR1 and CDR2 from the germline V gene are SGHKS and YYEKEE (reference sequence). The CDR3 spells CASSGMGDAGELFF.

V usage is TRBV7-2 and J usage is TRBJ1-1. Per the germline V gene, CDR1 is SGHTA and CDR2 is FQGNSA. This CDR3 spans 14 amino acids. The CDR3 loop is CASSFQASGTEAFF.

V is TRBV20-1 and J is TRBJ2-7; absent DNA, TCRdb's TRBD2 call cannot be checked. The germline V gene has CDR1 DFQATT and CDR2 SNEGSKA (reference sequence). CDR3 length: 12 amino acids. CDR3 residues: CSAQSGSNEQYF.

CDR3 sequence: CASTNTYEQYF. The chain carries TRBV6-5 and TRBJ2-7. The CDR3 runs to 11 residues. CDR1 is MNHEY, CDR2 SVGAGI, per germline.

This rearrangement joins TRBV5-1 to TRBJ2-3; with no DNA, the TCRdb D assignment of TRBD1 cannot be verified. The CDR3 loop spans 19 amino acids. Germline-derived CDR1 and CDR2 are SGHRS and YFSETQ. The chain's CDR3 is CASSLFLGARGGSTDTQYF.

CDR3 in amino acids: CARRQGTTEAFF. The gene calls are TRBV2 and TRBJ1-1. The germline gives CDR1 SNHLY, CDR2 FYNNEI. The CDR3 sequence is 12 residues long. Full variable domain (rest looked up from reference TRBV2 and TRBJ1-1): EPEVTQTPSHQVTQMGQEVILRCVPISNHLYFYWYRQILGQKVEFLVSFYNNEISEKSEIFDDQFSVERPDGSNFTLKIRSTKLEDSAMYFCARRQGTTEAFFGQGTRLTVV.

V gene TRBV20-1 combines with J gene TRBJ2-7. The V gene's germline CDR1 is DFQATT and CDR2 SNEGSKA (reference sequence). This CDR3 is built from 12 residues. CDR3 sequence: CSASWNSYEQYF.

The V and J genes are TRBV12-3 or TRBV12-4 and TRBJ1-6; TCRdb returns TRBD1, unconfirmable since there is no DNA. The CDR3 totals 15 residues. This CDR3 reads CASSPLQGNNSPLHF.

The CDR3 reads CASSGGGHRPDYGYIF. The chain carries TRBV6-4 and TRBJ1-2; TCRdb names TRBD1, which stays unverified in the absence of DNA. Germline CDR1 MRHNA, CDR2 SNTAGT. The CDR3 runs 16 residues.

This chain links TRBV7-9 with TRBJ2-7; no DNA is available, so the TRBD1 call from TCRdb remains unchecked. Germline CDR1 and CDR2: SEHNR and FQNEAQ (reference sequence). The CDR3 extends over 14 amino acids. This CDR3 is CASSWGQASYEQYF. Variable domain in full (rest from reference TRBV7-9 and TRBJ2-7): DTGVSQNPRHKITKRGQNVTFRCDPISEHNRLYWYRQTLGQGPEFLTYFQNEAQLEKSRLLSDRFSAERPKGSFSTLEIQRTEQGDSAMYLCASSWGQASYEQYFGPGTRLTVT.

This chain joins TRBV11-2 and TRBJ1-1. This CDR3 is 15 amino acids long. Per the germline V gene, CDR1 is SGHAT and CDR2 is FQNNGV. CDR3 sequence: CASSFGRGRNTEAFF.